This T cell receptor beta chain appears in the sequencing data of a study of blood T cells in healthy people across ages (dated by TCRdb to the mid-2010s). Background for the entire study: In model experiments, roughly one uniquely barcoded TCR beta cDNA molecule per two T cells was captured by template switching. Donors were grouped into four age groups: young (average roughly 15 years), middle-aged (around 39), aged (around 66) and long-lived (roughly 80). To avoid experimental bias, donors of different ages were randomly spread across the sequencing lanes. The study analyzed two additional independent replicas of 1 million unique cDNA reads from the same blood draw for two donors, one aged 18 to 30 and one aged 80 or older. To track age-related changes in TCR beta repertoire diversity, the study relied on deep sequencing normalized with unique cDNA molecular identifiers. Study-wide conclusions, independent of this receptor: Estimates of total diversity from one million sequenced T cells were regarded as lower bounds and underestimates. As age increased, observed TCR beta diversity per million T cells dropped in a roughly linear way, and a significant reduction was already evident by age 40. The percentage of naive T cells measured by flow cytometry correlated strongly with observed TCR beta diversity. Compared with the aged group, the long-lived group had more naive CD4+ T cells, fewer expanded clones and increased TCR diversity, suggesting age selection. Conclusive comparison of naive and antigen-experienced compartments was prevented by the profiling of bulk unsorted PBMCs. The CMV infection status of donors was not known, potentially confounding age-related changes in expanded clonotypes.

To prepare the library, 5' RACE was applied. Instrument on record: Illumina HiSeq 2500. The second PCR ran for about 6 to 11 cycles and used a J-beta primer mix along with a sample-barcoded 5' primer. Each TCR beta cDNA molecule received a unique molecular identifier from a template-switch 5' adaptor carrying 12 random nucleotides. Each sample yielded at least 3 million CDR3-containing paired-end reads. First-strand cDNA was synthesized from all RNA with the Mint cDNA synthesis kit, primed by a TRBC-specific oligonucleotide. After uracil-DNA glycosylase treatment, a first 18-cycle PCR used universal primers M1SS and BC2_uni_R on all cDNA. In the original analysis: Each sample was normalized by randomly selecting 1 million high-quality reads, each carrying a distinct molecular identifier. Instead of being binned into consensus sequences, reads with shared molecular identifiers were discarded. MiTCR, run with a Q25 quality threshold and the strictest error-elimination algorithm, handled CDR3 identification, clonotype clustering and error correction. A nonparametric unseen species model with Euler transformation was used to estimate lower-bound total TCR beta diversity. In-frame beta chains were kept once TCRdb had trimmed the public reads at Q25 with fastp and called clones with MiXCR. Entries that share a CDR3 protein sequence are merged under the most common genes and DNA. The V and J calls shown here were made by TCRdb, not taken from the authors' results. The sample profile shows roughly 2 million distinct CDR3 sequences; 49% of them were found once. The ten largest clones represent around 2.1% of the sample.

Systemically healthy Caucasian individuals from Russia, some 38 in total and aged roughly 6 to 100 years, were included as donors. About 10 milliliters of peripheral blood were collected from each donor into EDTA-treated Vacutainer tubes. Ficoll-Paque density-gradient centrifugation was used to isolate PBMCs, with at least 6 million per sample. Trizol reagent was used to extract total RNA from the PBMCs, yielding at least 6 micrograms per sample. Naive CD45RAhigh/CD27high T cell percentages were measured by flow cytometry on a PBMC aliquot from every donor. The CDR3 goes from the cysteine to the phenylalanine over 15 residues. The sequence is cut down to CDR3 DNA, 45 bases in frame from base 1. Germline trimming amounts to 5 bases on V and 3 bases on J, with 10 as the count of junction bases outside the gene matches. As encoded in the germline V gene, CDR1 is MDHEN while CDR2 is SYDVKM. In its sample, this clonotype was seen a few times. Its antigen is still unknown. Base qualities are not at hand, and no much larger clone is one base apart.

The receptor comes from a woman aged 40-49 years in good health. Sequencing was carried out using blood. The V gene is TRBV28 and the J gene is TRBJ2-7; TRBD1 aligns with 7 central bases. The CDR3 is CASSPSGTDLYEQYF. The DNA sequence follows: TGTGCCAGCAGTCCATCCGGGACAGATCTCTACGAGCAGTACTTC.